The rows below give T cell receptor beta chains drawn from one sample of a study of memory CD4+ T cells and cytomegalovirus serostatus. Measured with immunoSEQ multiplex PCR; TCRdb has only the in-frame clones, and not every one. Of roughly 56,000 clones in the sample, roughly 80% were seen once. The sequenced sample was memory CD4+ T cells from blood. The origin of the receptors is an adult in good health and CMV-seronegative. Each CDR3 is given with its conserved first and last residue. Each record gives: clone size, J gene, V gene, D gene, CDR3 DNA, CDR3 protein. The D gene is left open where the match is weak. Not every row has a clone size; where given, it reads once, few, many or a size class.

clone_size: NA
j_call: TRBJ2-1
v_call: TRBV27
d_call: NA
cdr3_nt: TGTGCCAGCAGTCCGTACCTCGGACGGAATGAGCAGTTCTTC
cdr3_aa: CASSPYLGRNEQFF

clone_size: NA
j_call: TRBJ1-3
v_call: TRBV10-3
d_call: NA
cdr3_nt: TGTGCCATCAGCCCCCGAAGGGGAAACACCATATATTTT
cdr3_aa: CAISPRRGNTIYF

clone_size: once
j_call: TRBJ2-1
v_call: TRBV7-2
d_call: NA
cdr3_nt: TGTGCCAGCAGCCGAGATAGTGGGGGCCGGTTCTTC
cdr3_aa: CASSRDSGGRFF

clone_size: NA
j_call: TRBJ1-1
v_call: TRBV28
d_call: NA
cdr3_nt: TGTGCCAGCAGTTTAAGGGGGTCAGGAGGGGCTGAAGCTTTCTTT
cdr3_aa: CASSLRGSGGAEAFF

clone_size: NA
j_call: TRBJ2-5
v_call: TRBV5-5
d_call: NA
cdr3_nt: TGTGCCAGCAGCCCCGGGGCCGAAGAGACCCAGTACTTC
cdr3_aa: CASSPGAEETQYF

clone_size: NA
j_call: TRBJ1-5
v_call: TRBV9
d_call: TRBD1
cdr3_nt: TGTGCCAGCAGCGGCGGACAGGGGGTTAGTGAGCCCCAGCATTTT
cdr3_aa: CASSGGQGVSEPQHF

clone_size: NA
j_call: TRBJ2-7
v_call: TRBV9
d_call: TRBD1
cdr3_nt: TGTGCCAGCAGCGAGACAGGGGCTAAGCAGTACTTC
cdr3_aa: CASSETGAKQYF

clone_size: NA
j_call: TRBJ1-1
v_call: TRBV7-9
d_call: NA
cdr3_nt: TGTGCCAGCAGCTTAATCGGGGGGGCCGGGACTGAAGCTTTCTTT
cdr3_aa: CASSLIGGAGTEAFF

clone_size: once
j_call: TRBJ2-7
v_call: TRBV7-9
d_call: TRBD1
cdr3_nt: TGTGCCAGCAGCTCGACAGGGGGAAGCTACGAGCAGTACTTC
cdr3_aa: CASSSTGGSYEQYF

clone_size: NA
j_call: TRBJ1-4
v_call: TRBV7-9
d_call: NA
cdr3_nt: TGTGCCAGCAGCTCAATTATATCCGCCGGCCTCGTTGGGGAAAAACTGTTTTTT
cdr3_aa: CASSSIISAGLVGEKLFF

clone_size: NA
j_call: TRBJ1-2
v_call: TRBV10-3
d_call: TRBD1
cdr3_nt: TGTGCCATCAGTGAGGCTCACAGGGGCGGGTTGGATGGCTACACCTTC
cdr3_aa: CAISEAHRGGLDGYTF

clone_size: NA
j_call: TRBJ1-1
v_call: TRBV6-6
d_call: NA
cdr3_nt: TGTGCCAGCAGCTCGTCTCAGGTGTACGGTCGTGAAGCTTTCTTT
cdr3_aa: CASSSSQVYGREAFF

clone_size: NA
j_call: TRBJ1-5
v_call: TRBV6-1
d_call: NA
cdr3_nt: TGTGCCAGCGGTACCCAACCGGGCCCTCAGCCCCAGCATTTT
cdr3_aa: CASGTQPGPQPQHF

clone_size: few
j_call: TRBJ1-1
v_call: TRBV6-1
d_call: NA
cdr3_nt: TGTGCCAGCAGTGAATCGGGCCGTACCACTGAAGCTTTCTTT
cdr3_aa: CASSESGRTTEAFF

clone_size: NA
j_call: TRBJ1-1
v_call: TRBV19
d_call: TRBD1
cdr3_nt: TGTGCCAGTAGTACAGGGGGTGGGAACACTGAAGCTTTCTTT
cdr3_aa: CASSTGGGNTEAFF

clone_size: NA
j_call: TRBJ1-5
v_call: TRBV19
d_call: NA
cdr3_nt: TGTGCCAGTAGTTTAAGAGGGGGATTTAATAGCAATCAGCCCCAGCATTTT
cdr3_aa: CASSLRGGFNSNQPQHF

clone_size: NA
j_call: TRBJ2-5
v_call: TRBV28
d_call: NA
cdr3_nt: TGTGCTACCGCCCTCGAGGGGATTGGGTACTTC
cdr3_aa: CATALEGIGYF

clone_size: NA
j_call: TRBJ1-1
v_call: TRBV19
d_call: TRBD1
cdr3_nt: TGTGCCAGTAGGGACAGGGGGCGGATTGAAGCTTTCTTT
cdr3_aa: CASRDRGRIEAFF

clone_size: few
j_call: TRBJ2-2
v_call: TRBV28
d_call: TRBD2
cdr3_nt: TGTGCCAGCAGTTTATGGGTCCTAGCGGGGGGGCCCGGGGAGCTGTTTTTT
cdr3_aa: CASSLWVLAGGPGELFF

clone_size: few
j_call: TRBJ1-1
v_call: TRBV19
d_call: NA
cdr3_nt: TGTGCCAGTAGTATAGATCGTTGGGGACGCGGCACTGAAGCTTTCTTT
cdr3_aa: CASSIDRWGRGTEAFF

clone_size: NA
j_call: TRBJ1-2
v_call: TRBV6-6
d_call: NA
cdr3_nt: TGTGCCAGCAGTTACTCGAATAGTCTAGAGGGCTATGGCTACACCTTC
cdr3_aa: CASSYSNSLEGYGYTF

clone_size: NA
j_call: TRBJ2-7
v_call: TRBV5-1
d_call: NA
cdr3_nt: TGCGCCAGCAGCCCGAAAGGTCGGGACGAGCAGTACTTC
cdr3_aa: CASSPKGRDEQYF

clone_size: NA
j_call: TRBJ1-4
v_call: TRBV5-5
d_call: NA
cdr3_nt: TGTGCCAGCAGCTTGCAGGGTGGGCGTGAAAAACTGTTTTTT
cdr3_aa: CASSLQGGREKLFF

clone_size: NA
j_call: TRBJ2-1
v_call: TRBV5-6
d_call: NA
cdr3_nt: TGTGCCAGCAGCGCCTACAATGAGCAGTTCTTC
cdr3_aa: CASSAYNEQFF

clone_size: once
j_call: TRBJ1-1
v_call: TRBV19
d_call: NA
cdr3_nt: TGTGCCAGTAGCTATGACAGCCTCACTGAAGCTTTCTTT
cdr3_aa: CASSYDSLTEAFF

clone_size: NA
j_call: TRBJ1-4
v_call: TRBV10-3
d_call: TRBD1
cdr3_nt: TGTGCCATCAGTGAGACCGGGACAGGGAACGAAAAACTGTTTTTT
cdr3_aa: CAISETGTGNEKLFF

clone_size: NA
j_call: TRBJ2-7
v_call: TRBV4-2
d_call: TRBD1
cdr3_nt: TGTGCCAGCAGCCAAGAAGGGACAGAGACCTACGAGCAGTACTTC
cdr3_aa: CASSQEGTETYEQYF

clone_size: NA
j_call: TRBJ2-3
v_call: TRBV10-3
d_call: NA
cdr3_nt: TGTGCCATCAGTGAGACAGGCTCGGATACGCAGTATTTT
cdr3_aa: CAISETGSDTQYF

clone_size: NA
j_call: TRBJ2-1
v_call: TRBV18
d_call: NA
cdr3_nt: TGTGCCAGCTCACCCAGACAGAACGAGCAGTTCTTC
cdr3_aa: CASSPRQNEQFF

clone_size: NA
j_call: TRBJ2-7
v_call: TRBV11-2
d_call: TRBD2
cdr3_nt: TGTGCCAGCAGCTTAGGACTAGCGGGGGTAGGTTACGAGCAGTACTTC
cdr3_aa: CASSLGLAGVGYEQYF

clone_size: few
j_call: TRBJ1-1
v_call: TRBV10-3
d_call: NA
cdr3_nt: TGTGCCACTCACCGAGGGACTGAAGCTTTCTTT
cdr3_aa: CATHRGTEAFF

clone_size: few
j_call: TRBJ2-5
v_call: TRBV6-1
d_call: NA
cdr3_nt: TGTGCCAGCAGTGAAGCGGAGACCCAGTACTTC
cdr3_aa: CASSEAETQYF

clone_size: NA
j_call: TRBJ2-1
v_call: TRBV4-3
d_call: TRBD2
cdr3_nt: TGCGCCAGCAGCCAAGATCTTAGGGCTAGCGGGGCGAATGAGCAGTTCTTC
cdr3_aa: CASSQDLRASGANEQFF

clone_size: NA
j_call: TRBJ1-2
v_call: TRBV5-4
d_call: TRBD1
cdr3_nt: TGTGCCAGCAGCCCCGGGACAGACCGCTATGGCTACACCTTC
cdr3_aa: CASSPGTDRYGYTF

clone_size: NA
j_call: TRBJ1-1
v_call: TRBV14
d_call: NA
cdr3_nt: TGTGCCAGCAGCCTCGGAAAGAACACTGAAGCTTTCTTT
cdr3_aa: CASSLGKNTEAFF

clone_size: NA
j_call: TRBJ1-2
v_call: TRBV6-6
d_call: NA
cdr3_nt: TGTGCCAGCAGTGCGGGACCGACCTATGGCTACACCTTC
cdr3_aa: CASSAGPTYGYTF

clone_size: NA
j_call: TRBJ2-7
v_call: TRBV6-6
d_call: TRBD1
cdr3_nt: TGTGCCAGCAGGCCCACCGGGACAGGGAGCGAGCAGTACTTC
cdr3_aa: CASRPTGTGSEQYF

clone_size: NA
j_call: TRBJ1-2
v_call: TRBV6-1
d_call: TRBD1
cdr3_nt: TGTGCCAGCAGGGGGACAGTAGCTAACTATGGCTACACCTTC
cdr3_aa: CASRGTVANYGYTF

clone_size: few
j_call: TRBJ2-1
v_call: TRBV29-1
d_call: TRBD2
cdr3_nt: TGCAGCGTTCAGCGGACTAGCGGGGGGAACAATGAGCAGTTCTTC
cdr3_aa: CSVQRTSGGNNEQFF

clone_size: NA
j_call: TRBJ1-1
v_call: TRBV7-2
d_call: NA
cdr3_nt: TGTGCCAGCAGCTTAGGTTCGGACGGGAACACTGAAGCTTTCTTT
cdr3_aa: CASSLGSDGNTEAFF

clone_size: NA
j_call: TRBJ2-7
v_call: TRBV28
d_call: NA
cdr3_nt: TGTGCTACCGCCCTCGAGGGGATTGGGTACTTC
cdr3_aa: CATALEGIGYF

clone_size: NA
j_call: TRBJ2-3
v_call: TRBV5-8
d_call: NA
cdr3_nt: TGTGCCAGCAGCTTGAGGGGGGCCAACACAGATACGCAGTATTTT
cdr3_aa: CASSLRGANTDTQYF

clone_size: NA
j_call: TRBJ2-4
v_call: TRBV28
d_call: NA
cdr3_nt: TGTGCCAGCAGTTTATCGGGGACACAAAACATTCAGTACTTC
cdr3_aa: CASSLSGTQNIQYF

clone_size: NA
j_call: TRBJ1-1
v_call: TRBV6-5
d_call: NA
cdr3_nt: TGTGCCAGCAGTTACTCCTCAGGCCCTGAAGCTTTCTTT
cdr3_aa: CASSYSSGPEAFF

clone_size: few
j_call: TRBJ2-4
v_call: TRBV5-4
d_call: NA
cdr3_nt: TGTGCCAGCAGCTTCCCCCAAGGGGGGGAGGACATTCAGTACTTC
cdr3_aa: CASSFPQGGEDIQYF

clone_size: NA
j_call: TRBJ2-5
v_call: TRBV7-3
d_call: NA
cdr3_nt: TGTGCCAGCAGCTCCCCCAAAATGGCAACGTACCAAGAGACCCAGTACTTC
cdr3_aa: CASSSPKMATYQETQYF

clone_size: few
j_call: TRBJ1-2
v_call: TRBV7-9
d_call: NA
cdr3_nt: TGTGCCAGCAGCTTGGGGGTCTACGGCTACACCTTC
cdr3_aa: CASSLGVYGYTF

clone_size: NA
j_call: TRBJ1-3
v_call: TRBV2
d_call: TRBD1
cdr3_nt: TGTGCCAGCAGCGAGAACAGGGGCTCTGGAAACACCATATATTTT
cdr3_aa: CASSENRGSGNTIYF